These 32 T cell receptor beta chains were all obtained from the same sample, sequenced in a study of blood T cell repertoires in COVID-19. Method: immunoSEQ multiplex PCR; TCRdb's copy keeps in-frame clones and lacks some. The sample has 300,000 to 350,000 clones; roughly 86% are singletons. Sequencing was carried out using PBMCs or T cells enriched from blood (not recorded which). These receptors all stem from a woman aged 18-35 years who had recovered from COVID-19.

The genes are TRBV2 and TRBJ2-2, with 10 bases identical to TRBD1. The CDR3 sequence is 13 residues long. Germline-derived CDR1 and CDR2 are SNHLY and FYNNEI. With 7 bases clipped from V and 6 bases from J, the junction kept 2 bases outside the gene matches. This CDR3 reads CASKTGGAGELFF. Here the CDR3 DNA reads TGTGCCAGCAAGACAGGGGGCGCCGGGGAGCTGTTTTTT.

This sequence joins TRBV28 and TRBJ2-5; maybe TRBD2 (7 bases). V lost 3 bases and J lost 5, with 10 bases in between. Germline V lookup: CDR1 MDHEN, CDR2 SYDVKM. The CDR3 extends over 13 amino acids. CDR3 sequence: CASSLGGLETQYF. The CDR3 DNA reads TGTGCCAGCAGTTTGGGGGGGCTGGAGACCCAGTACTTC.

V and J are TRBV28 and TRBJ2-1; D is possibly TRBD2 (5 bases). Germline assignment: CDR1 MDHEN and CDR2 SYDVKM. V gave up 4 bases and J gave up 8 bases, with 12 bases separating them. The CDR3 runs to 13 residues. The CDR3 is CASSSPSEDEQFF. In DNA, the CDR3 is TGTGCCAGCAGTTCTCCCTCGGAGGATGAGCAGTTCTTC.

J is TRBJ1-1 and V is TRBV6-2 or TRBV6-3; D may be TRBD1 (5 bases). Looked up from germline, CDR1 is MNHEY and CDR2 is SVGEGT. The CDR3 consists of 12 residues. With 5 bases removed from V and 10 bases from J, the gap between germline ends came to 14 bases. The CDR3 DNA reads TGTGCCAGCAGTCTAATCCAGGGTACAGCTTTCTTT. Translated, it gives CASSLIQGTAFF.

This clone was seen a few times. The chain carries TRBV20-1 and TRBJ2-3; TRBD2 agrees at 9 bases. This CDR3 is 15 amino acids long. Losses at the gene ends were 3 bases for V and 1 base for J; bases not matched to a gene: 5. Germline loops: CDR1 DFQATT, CDR2 SNEGSKA (reference sequence). The CDR3 is CSASRAGGRTDTQYF. CDR3 bases: TGCAGTGCTAGTAGGGCGGGGGGGCGCACAGATACGCAGTATTTT.

This clone has just a few counts. The rearrangement uses TRBV6-2 or TRBV6-3 and TRBJ2-1, with TRBD2 matching 10 bases. Germline V lookup: CDR1 MNHEY, CDR2 SVGEGT. After removal of 6 bases from V and 9 bases from J, the junction contained 11 bases not matched to a gene. CDR3 size: 15 residues. The CDR3 bases are TGTGCCAGCAGCAGAGCGGGAGGGCCAGACGTTGAGCAGTTCTTC. This translates into CASSRAGGPDVEQFF.

This clone has just one count. The chain joins TRBV2 to TRBJ2-1; TRBD2 matches 12 bases. Germline trimming cut 10 bases from V and 7 bases from J; bases unmatched to any gene: 11. Germline CDR1 reads SNHLY; CDR2 reads FYNNEI. The CDR3 is 15 residues long. The CDR3 nucleotides are TGTGCCAAGTCCCCCCGACTAGCGGGAGCTAATGAGCAGTTCTTC. Translated, it gives CAKSPRLAGANEQFF.

The V call is TRBV3-1 (or the pseudogene TRBV3-2), the J call TRBJ2-1; 10 bases are a match to TRBD1. Trimming cost V 7 bases and J 9 bases; bases outside gene matches: 9. Germline-derived CDR1 and CDR2 are LGHDT and YNNKEL (reference sequence). The CDR3 is 14 residues long. The CDR3 region is CASTSGQGVPEQFF. The CDR3 DNA reads TGTGCCAGCACCTCAGGACAGGGGGTTCCTGAGCAGTTCTTC.

The chain employs TRBV29-1 and TRBJ1-4; 9 nucleotides match TRBD1. After removal of 3 bases from V and 8 bases from J, the junction contained 4 bases not matched to a gene. The germline V gene encodes CDR1 SQVTM and CDR2 ANQGSEA. The CDR3 loop spans 13 amino acids. Here the CDR3 DNA reads TGCAGCGTTGAGGGACAGGGAAGCGAAAAACTGTTTTTT. This codes for CSVEGQGSEKLFF.

The chain carries TRBV10-3 and TRBJ2-7; 9 positions agree with TRBD1. V shed 0 bases, J shed 6 bases, and the junction held 3 bases outside the gene matches. Per germline, CDR1 ENHRY and CDR2 SYGVKD. The CDR3 consists of 14 residues. The CDR3 coding sequence is TGTGCCATCAGTGAGTCAGGGGACAGGGTCGAGCAGTACTTC. Protein sequence: CAISESGDRVEQYF.

The V and J genes are TRBV18 and TRBJ2-3; weak D call: TRBD2 (7 bases). The V gene lost 1 base and the J gene lost 0 bases, with 11 bases spanning the gap. The CDR3 sequence is 16 residues long. The germline V gene has CDR1 KGHSH and CDR2 LQKENI. The CDR3 sequence: CASSPQGGTSTDTQYF. Here the CDR3 DNA reads TGTGCCAGCTCACCACAGGGGGGGACTAGCACAGATACGCAGTATTTT.

CDR3 DNA sequence: TGTGCCAGCAGTTACGCTCGCAGGGGGCTCGGTGAAGCTTTCTTT. Translating gives CASSYARRGLGEAFF. The chain links TRBV6-2 or TRBV6-3 to TRBJ1-1; 8 nucleotides align to TRBD1. The CDR3 runs 15 residues. Germline V CDR1 and CDR2: MNHEY, SVGEGT. The V segment lost 2 bases and the J segment 7 bases; nucleotides outside the gene matches: 9.

The genes are TRBV4-3 and TRBJ1-1, with D unresolved. Looked up from germline, CDR1 is LGHNA and CDR2 is YSLEER. The CDR3 length is 13 residues. Trimming removed 0 bases at V and 11 bases at J, with 13 bases between. CDR3 nucleotide sequence: TGCGCCAGCAGCCAAGAAGGTCAGGCCCCCGCTTTCTTT. This sequence encodes CASSQEGQAPAFF.

The genes are TRBV6-2 or TRBV6-3 and TRBJ1-5; maybe TRBD1 (6 bases). This CDR3 has 16 residues. Germline V gene sequence: CDR1 MNHEY, CDR2 SVGEGT. Trimming cost V 6 bases and J 8 bases, with 23 bases left between them. CDR3 protein: CASSKRRQAPFEPQHF. DNA for the CDR3: TGTGCCAGCAGCAAACGAAGACAGGCCCCTTTCGAGCCCCAGCATTTT.

The V and J genes are TRBV6-5 and TRBJ2-3, with D tentatively TRBD2 (6 bases). Looked up from germline, CDR1 is MNHEY and CDR2 is SVGAGI. With 5 bases removed from V and 0 bases from J, the gap between germline ends came to 9 bases. The CDR3 has 14 residues. The CDR3 here is CASSRGTSTDTQYF. CDR3 DNA sequence: TGTGCCAGCAGTCGCGGGACTAGCACAGATACGCAGTATTTT.

The rearrangement links TRBV12-5 to TRBJ2-3, with D perhaps TRBD2 (5 bases). V gave up 7 bases and J gave up 1 base, with 15 bases separating them. CDR1 LGHNT and CDR2 FRNRAP come from the germline V gene. The CDR3 is 15 residues long. The CDR3 nucleotides read TGTGCTAGTGCGTTAGGGAGCGGACGCACAGATACGCAGTATTTT. This sequence encodes CASALGSGRTDTQYF. The full variable domain, its missing parts supplied by reference TRBV12-5 and TRBJ2-3, is DARVTQTPRHKVTEMGQEVTMRCQPILGHNTVFWYRQTMMQGLELLAYFRNRAPLDDSGMPKDRFSAEMPDATLATLKIQPSEPRDSAVYFCASALGSGRTDTQYFGPGTRLTVL.

This clone appeared once. Germline is not matched at one junction end, which may reflect a read error. This chain connects TRBV28 to TRBJ1-6; possibly TRBD1 for D (5 bases). The CDR3 is 14 residues long. CDR1 is MDHEN, CDR2 SYDVKM, per germline. DNA for the CDR3: TGTGCCAGCATTTTAGGTCAGGGAGGTTCACCCCTCCACTTT. This codes for CASILGQGGSPLHF.

The chain couples TRBV3-1 (or the pseudogene TRBV3-2) to TRBJ2-7; TRBD2 is a possible D gene (5 bases). The length of the CDR3 is 14 residues. The germline CDR1 and CDR2 sequences are LGHDT and YNNKEL (reference sequence). Trimming shortened V by 5 bases and J by 3 bases, and 14 bases separated the two germline ends. The DNA of the CDR3 is TGTGCCAGCAGCGAGGGCCCCACCTACTACGAGCAGTACTTC. Protein: CASSEGPTYYEQYF.

V is TRBV11-2 and J is TRBJ1-5; 8 nucleotides match TRBD1. V lost 4 bases to trimming and J lost 2 bases; unmatched junction nucleotides: 4. The CDR3 has 15 amino acids. Germline lookup yields CDR1 SGHAT and CDR2 FQNNGV. The CDR3 protein is CASSSDRGGNQPQHF. DNA of the CDR3: TGTGCCAGCAGCTCAGACAGGGGCGGCAATCAGCCCCAGCATTTT.

The chain couples TRBV7-9 to TRBJ2-4; 13 nucleotides agree with TRBD2. Germline CDR1 reads SEHNR; CDR2 reads FQNEAQ (reference sequence). V was pared by 5 bases and J by 8 bases, with 6 bases of the junction left unmatched. CDR3 length: 15 amino acids. The CDR3 loop reads CASSVGTSGEYIQYF. CDR3 sequence (DNA): TGTGCCAGCAGCGTCGGGACTAGCGGGGAATACATTCAGTACTTC.

The gene calls are TRBV7-3 and TRBJ2-1; D is possibly TRBD1 (6 bases). V was clipped by 1 base and J by 0 bases, with 10 bases between them. This CDR3 is 16 amino acids long. Germline loops: CDR1 SGHTA, CDR2 FQGTGA. CDR3 sequence reads: CASSLMLGGSYNEQFF. The DNA for the CDR3 is TGTGCCAGCAGCTTAATGTTAGGGGGCTCCTACAATGAGCAGTTCTTC.

This clone was recorded only once. The chain couples TRBV30 to TRBJ1-2; D possibly corresponds to TRBD1 (6 bases). The CDR3 has 16 amino acids. The ends were cut back, 2 bases at V and 3 bases at J, with 19 bases in the middle. Germline CDR1 reads GTSNPN; CDR2 reads SVGIG (reference sequence). The CDR3 spells CAWSPLPGGGHYGYTF. The CDR3 DNA reads TGTGCCTGGAGTCCTCTGCCGGGAGGGGGGCACTATGGCTACACCTTC.

Only a few counts were recorded for this clone. The V and J genes are TRBV28 and TRBJ1-5; D not certain. This CDR3 comprises 14 residues. Trimming removed 4 bases at V and 4 bases at J, with 11 bases between. Germline CDR1 reads MDHEN; CDR2 reads SYDVKM. The CDR3 is CASSSPGKNQPQHF. In DNA form, the CDR3 reads TGTGCCAGCAGTTCCCCCGGGAAAAATCAGCCCCAGCATTTT.

The chain combines TRBV19 with TRBJ1-1; D is unresolved. Germline loops: CDR1 LNHDA, CDR2 SQIVND (reference sequence). The CDR3 has 12 amino acids. V shed 7 bases and J shed 3 bases, with 9 bases lying between them. The CDR3 spells CASNYGDTEAFF. For the CDR3, the DNA is TGTGCCAGTAACTACGGAGACACTGAAGCTTTCTTT.

The V and J genes are TRBV4-3 and TRBJ2-5; the match to TRBD2 covers 7 bases. J was trimmed by 2 bases and V by 0 bases; bases with no gene match: 6. Germline lookup yields CDR1 LGHNA and CDR2 YSLEER. The CDR3 is 16 residues long. The CDR3 DNA sequence: TGCGCCAGCAGCCAAGATTTACCTAGCGGACAAGAGACCCAGTACTTC. As protein: CASSQDLPSGQETQYF.

The chain is built from TRBV5-5 and TRBJ2-5; tentatively, D is TRBD1 (6 bases). The V and J ends lost 0 bases and 4 bases respectively, with 13 bases between them. Germline V CDR1 and CDR2: SGHKS, YYEKEE (reference sequence). CDR3 length equals 15 residues. The CDR3 region has the DNA TGTGCCAGCAGCTTGGCTTACAGGGAAGTAGAGACCCAGTACTTC. It is translated as CASSLAYREVETQYF.

This rearrangement joins TRBV2 to TRBJ2-3; 7 nucleotides match TRBD2. The V gene's germline CDR1 is SNHLY and CDR2 FYNNEI. V lost 2 bases and J lost 0; bases outside the gene matches: 8. The CDR3 runs to 17 residues. CDR3 in amino acids: CASSERELATSTDTQYF. The CDR3 DNA follows: TGTGCCAGCAGTGAAAGGGAACTAGCGACTAGCACAGATACGCAGTATTTT.

V gene TRBV27 combines with J gene TRBJ2-7, with D maybe TRBD1 (6 bases). The ends were cut back, 4 bases at V and 4 bases at J, with 14 bases in the middle. This CDR3 spans 14 amino acids. Germline V lookup: CDR1 MNHEY, CDR2 SMNVEV (reference sequence). The CDR3 DNA is TGTGCCAGCAGTTCAAACCTACAGGGATACGAGCAGTACTTC. Translating it yields CASSSNLQGYEQYF.

The J gene is TRBJ1-2, the V gene TRBV2; D gene uncertain. Per germline, CDR1 SNHLY and CDR2 FYNNEI. V lost 3 bases and J lost 4, with 9 bases in between. The length of the CDR3 is 13 residues. The CDR3 bases are TGTGCCAGCAGTGAGGGCAGCCTCTATGGCTACACCTTC. Amino acid sequence: CASSEGSLYGYTF.

This chain joins TRBV28 and TRBJ2-3, with TRBD2 as a possible D gene (7 bases). Per the germline V gene, CDR1 is MDHEN and CDR2 is SYDVKM. The CDR3 contains 15 residues. The V and J ends lost 3 bases and 3 bases respectively, with 13 bases between them. The DNA of the CDR3 is TGTGCCAGCAGTTTGCAAGGGGGGGGAACAGATACGCAGTATTTT. Residues: CASSLQGGGTDTQYF.

V is TRBV28 and J is TRBJ1-5; D is perhaps TRBD1 (6 bases). Germline loops: CDR1 MDHEN, CDR2 SYDVKM. The CDR3 runs 12 residues. V lost 4 bases to trimming and J lost 10 bases, with 11 bases between them. The CDR3 region is CASSSTGFPQHF. The CDR3 nucleotides are TGTGCCAGCAGTTCAACAGGGTTTCCCCAGCATTTT.

The V call is TRBV7-3, the J call TRBJ1-5, with a tentative D call TRBD1 (6 bases). Germline V lookup: CDR1 SGHTA, CDR2 FQGTGA. Trimming took 5 bases from V and 5 from J, leaving 16 bases between them. The CDR3 sequence is 15 residues long. CDR3 in amino acids: CASSPRLGQDQPQHF. The CDR3 DNA reads TGTGCCAGCAGCCCCCGCCTGGGACAAGATCAGCCCCAGCATTTT.